This T cell receptor (beta chain) was profiled in a study of blood T cells in healthy people across ages. Whole-study findings and limits: Among long-lived donors, naive CD4+ cells were more numerous and diversity higher than in aged donors.

The CDR3 totals 17 residues. Trimming at V came to 5 bases and at J to 11 bases, leaving 20 bases not matched to a gene. Germline CDR1 SGHAT, CDR2 FQNNGV. This clonotype was seen ten or more times. Its antigen is unidentified. PCR was performed a second time for about 6 to 12 cycles using a sample-barcoded 5' primer and a J-beta primer mix. TCRdb itself ran the 5' RACE reads through MiXCR, one entry per CDR3 protein. The sample records 650,000 or so distinct CDR3 sequences, approximately 52% being singletons. The receptor comes from a woman of 80 years or more in good health. J is TRBJ2-3 and V is TRBV11-2; 9 nucleotides align to TRBD2. The sequencing sample was made of blood. CDR3 residues: CASSPWVLAGEGREQYF. As DNA, the CDR3 is TGTGCCAGCAGCCCGTGGGTTTTAGCGGGAGAAGGGAGGGAGCAGTATTTT.